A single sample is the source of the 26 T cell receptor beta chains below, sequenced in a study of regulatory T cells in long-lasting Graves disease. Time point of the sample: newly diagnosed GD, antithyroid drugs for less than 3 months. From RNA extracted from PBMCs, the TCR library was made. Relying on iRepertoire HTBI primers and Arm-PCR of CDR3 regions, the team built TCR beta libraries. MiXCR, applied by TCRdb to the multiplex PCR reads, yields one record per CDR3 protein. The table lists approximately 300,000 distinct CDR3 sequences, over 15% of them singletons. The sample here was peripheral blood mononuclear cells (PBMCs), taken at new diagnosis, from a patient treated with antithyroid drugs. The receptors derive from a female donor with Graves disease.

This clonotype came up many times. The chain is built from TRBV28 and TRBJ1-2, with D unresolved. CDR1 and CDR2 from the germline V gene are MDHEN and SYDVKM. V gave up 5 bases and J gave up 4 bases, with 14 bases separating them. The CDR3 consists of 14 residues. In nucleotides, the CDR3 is TGTGCCAGCAGTCGCCCCGGGGTGGGCTATGGCTACACCTTC. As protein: CASSRPGVGYGYTF.

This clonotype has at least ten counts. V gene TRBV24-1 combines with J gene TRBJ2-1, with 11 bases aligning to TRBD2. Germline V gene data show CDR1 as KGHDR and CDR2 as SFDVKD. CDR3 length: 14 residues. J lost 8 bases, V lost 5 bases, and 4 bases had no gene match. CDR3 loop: CATSASGRIYEQFF. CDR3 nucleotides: TGTGCCACCAGTGCTAGCGGGAGGATCTATGAGCAGTTCTTC.

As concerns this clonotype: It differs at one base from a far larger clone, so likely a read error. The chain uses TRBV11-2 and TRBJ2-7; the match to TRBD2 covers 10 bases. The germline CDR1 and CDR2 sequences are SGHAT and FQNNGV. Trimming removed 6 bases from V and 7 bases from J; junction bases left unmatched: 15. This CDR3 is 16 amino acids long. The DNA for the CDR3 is TGTGCCAGCAGTCACGGGCCTAGCGGGAGCTTCTATGAGCAGTACTTC. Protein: CASSHGPSGSFYEQYF.

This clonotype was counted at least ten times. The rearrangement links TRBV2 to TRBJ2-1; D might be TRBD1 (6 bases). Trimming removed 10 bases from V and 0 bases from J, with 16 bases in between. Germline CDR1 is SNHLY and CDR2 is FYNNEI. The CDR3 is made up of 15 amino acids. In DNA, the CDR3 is TGTGCCACCCACTTGGACAGAAGCTCCTACAATGAGCAGTTCTTC. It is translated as CATHLDRSSYNEQFF.

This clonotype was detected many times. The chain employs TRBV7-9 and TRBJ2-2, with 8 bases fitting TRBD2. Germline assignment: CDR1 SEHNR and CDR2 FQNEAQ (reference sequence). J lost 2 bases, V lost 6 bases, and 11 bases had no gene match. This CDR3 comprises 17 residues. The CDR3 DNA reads TGTGCCAGCAGAACATTTGCGGGAGGTAGAAACACCGGGGAGCTGTTTTTT. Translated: CASRTFAGGRNTGELFF.

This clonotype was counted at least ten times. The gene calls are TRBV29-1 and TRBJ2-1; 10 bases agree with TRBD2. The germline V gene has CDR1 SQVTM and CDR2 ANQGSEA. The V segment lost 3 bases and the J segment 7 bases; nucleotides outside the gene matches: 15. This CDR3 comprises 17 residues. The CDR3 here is CSVDNGLRSSGRNEQFF. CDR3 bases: TGCAGCGTTGATAACGGTCTCCGCTCTAGCGGGAGAAATGAGCAGTTCTTC.

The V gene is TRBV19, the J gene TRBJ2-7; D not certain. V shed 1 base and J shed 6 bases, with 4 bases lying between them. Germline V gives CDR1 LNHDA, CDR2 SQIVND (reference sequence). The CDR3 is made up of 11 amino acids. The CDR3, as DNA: TGTGCCAGTAGTATAGCGGGCGAGCAGTACTTC. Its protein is CASSIAGEQYF.

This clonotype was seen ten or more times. The CDR3 sequence: CSARPGGSYEQYF. In DNA, the CDR3 is TGCAGTGCTCGACCAGGGGGCTCCTACGAGCAGTACTTC. The chain has TRBV20-1 and TRBJ2-7; 7 nucleotides match TRBD1. J lost 0 bases, V lost 5 bases, and 4 bases had no gene match. Germline CDR1 is DFQATT and CDR2 is SNEGSKA (reference sequence). The CDR3 has 13 amino acids.

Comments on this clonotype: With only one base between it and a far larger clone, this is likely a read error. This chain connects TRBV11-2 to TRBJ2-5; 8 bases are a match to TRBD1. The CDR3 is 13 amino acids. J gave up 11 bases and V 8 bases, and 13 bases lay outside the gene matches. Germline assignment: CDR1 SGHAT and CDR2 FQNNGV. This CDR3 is CASDRDRTNEQYF. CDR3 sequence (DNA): TGTGCCAGCGACCGGGACAGGACCAATGAGCAGTACTTC.

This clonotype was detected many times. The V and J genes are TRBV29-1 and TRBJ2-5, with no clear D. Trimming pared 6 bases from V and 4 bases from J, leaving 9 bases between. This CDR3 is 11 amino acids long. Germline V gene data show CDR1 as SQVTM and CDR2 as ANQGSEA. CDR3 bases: TGCAGCGTCAGGACCCTAGAGACCCAGTACTTC. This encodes CSVRTLETQYF.

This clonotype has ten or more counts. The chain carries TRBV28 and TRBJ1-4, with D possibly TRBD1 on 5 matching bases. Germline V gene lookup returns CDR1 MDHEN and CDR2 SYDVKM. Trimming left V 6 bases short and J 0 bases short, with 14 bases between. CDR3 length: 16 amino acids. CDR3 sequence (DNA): TGTGCCAGCAGCCTCAGGGTAGAGGCAACTAATGAAAAACTGTTTTTT. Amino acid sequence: CASSLRVEATNEKLFF.

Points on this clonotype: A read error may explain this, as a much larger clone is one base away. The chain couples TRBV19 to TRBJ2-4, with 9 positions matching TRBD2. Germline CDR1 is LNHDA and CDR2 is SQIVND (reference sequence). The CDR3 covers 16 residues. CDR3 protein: CASSPAPGLAKSIQYF. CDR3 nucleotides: TGTGCCAGTAGTCCGGCTCCGGGACTAGCCAAAAGCATTCAGTACTTC.

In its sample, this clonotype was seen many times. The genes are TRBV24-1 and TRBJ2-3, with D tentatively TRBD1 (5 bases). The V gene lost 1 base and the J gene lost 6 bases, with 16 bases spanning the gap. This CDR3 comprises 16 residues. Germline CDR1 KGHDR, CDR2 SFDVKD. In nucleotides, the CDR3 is TGTGCCACCAGTGATTTACGGCAGGGCCTGAGGGATACGCAGTATTTT. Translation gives CATSDLRQGLRDTQYF.

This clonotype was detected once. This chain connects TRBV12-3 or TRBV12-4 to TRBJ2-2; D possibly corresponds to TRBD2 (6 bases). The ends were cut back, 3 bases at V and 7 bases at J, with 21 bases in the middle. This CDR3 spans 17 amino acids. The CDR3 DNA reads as TGTGCCAGCAGTTTTTTGCGGGACCCCCCACGGGGCGGGGAGCTGTTTTTT. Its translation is CASSFLRDPPRGGELFF.

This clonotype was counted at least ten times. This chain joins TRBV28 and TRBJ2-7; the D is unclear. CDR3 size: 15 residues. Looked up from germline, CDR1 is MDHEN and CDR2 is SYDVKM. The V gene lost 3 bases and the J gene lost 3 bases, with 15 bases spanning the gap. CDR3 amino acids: CASSFEEFPIYEQYF. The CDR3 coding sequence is TGTGCCAGCAGTTTCGAGGAGTTCCCTATCTACGAGCAGTACTTC.

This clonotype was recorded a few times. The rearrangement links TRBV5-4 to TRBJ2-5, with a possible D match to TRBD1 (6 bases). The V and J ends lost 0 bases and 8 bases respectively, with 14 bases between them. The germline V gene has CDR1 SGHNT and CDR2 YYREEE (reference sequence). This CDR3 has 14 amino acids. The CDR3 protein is CASSLGGGRGTQYF. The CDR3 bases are TGTGCCAGCAGCTTGGGAGGGGGTCGGGGCACCCAGTACTTC.

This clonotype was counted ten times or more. The CDR3 sequence: CASTLGAAAGNTIYF. Here the CDR3 DNA reads TGTGCCAGCACCCTCGGGGCAGCTGCTGGAAACACCATATATTTT. The chain links TRBV28 to TRBJ1-3; possibly TRBD1 for D (5 bases). Germline V gene lookup returns CDR1 MDHEN and CDR2 SYDVKM. The V end was cut by 7 bases, the J end by 2 bases, with 15 bases between. This CDR3 is 15 amino acids long.

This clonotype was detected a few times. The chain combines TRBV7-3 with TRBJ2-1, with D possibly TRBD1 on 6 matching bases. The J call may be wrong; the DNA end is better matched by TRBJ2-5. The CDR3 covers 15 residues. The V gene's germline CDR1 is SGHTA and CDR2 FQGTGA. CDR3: CASSPGGGQLETQYF. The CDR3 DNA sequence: TGTGCCAGCAGCCCAGGTGGGGGCCAGCTGGAGACCCAGTACTTC.

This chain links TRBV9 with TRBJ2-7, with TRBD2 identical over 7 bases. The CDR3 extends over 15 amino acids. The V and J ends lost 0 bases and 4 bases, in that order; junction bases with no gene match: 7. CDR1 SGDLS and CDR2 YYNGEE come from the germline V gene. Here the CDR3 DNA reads TGTGCCAGCAGCGTAGGTCCCGGGGGGTCATACGAGCAGTACTTC. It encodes CASSVGPGGSYEQYF.

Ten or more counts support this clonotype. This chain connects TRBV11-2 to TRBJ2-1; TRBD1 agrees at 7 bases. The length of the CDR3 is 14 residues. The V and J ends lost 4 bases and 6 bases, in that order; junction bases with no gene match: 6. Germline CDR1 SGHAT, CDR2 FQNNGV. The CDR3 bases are TGTGCCAGCAGCTCATCGACAGGGTTCAATGAGCAGTTCTTC. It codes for CASSSSTGFNEQFF.

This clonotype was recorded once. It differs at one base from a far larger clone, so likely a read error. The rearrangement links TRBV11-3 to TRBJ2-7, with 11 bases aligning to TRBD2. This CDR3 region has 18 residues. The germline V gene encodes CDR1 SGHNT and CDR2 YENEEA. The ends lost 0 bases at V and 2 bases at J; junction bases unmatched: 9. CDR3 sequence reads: CASSLELAGEVPPYEQYF. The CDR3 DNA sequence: TGTGCCAGCAGCTTAGAACTAGCGGGAGAGGTCCCTCCCTACGAGCAGTACTTC.

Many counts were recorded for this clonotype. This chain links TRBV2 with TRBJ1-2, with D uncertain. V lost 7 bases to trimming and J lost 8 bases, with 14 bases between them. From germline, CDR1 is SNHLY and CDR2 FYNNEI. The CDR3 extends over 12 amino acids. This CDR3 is CASNLGSGGYTF. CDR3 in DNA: TGTGCCAGCAACCTGGGCAGTGGGGGCTACACCTTC.

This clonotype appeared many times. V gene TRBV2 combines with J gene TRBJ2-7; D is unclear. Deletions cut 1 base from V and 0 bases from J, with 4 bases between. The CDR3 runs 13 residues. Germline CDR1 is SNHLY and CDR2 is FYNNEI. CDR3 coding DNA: TGTGCCAGCAGTGAAGGGTTCTCCTACGAGCAGTACTTC. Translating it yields CASSEGFSYEQYF.

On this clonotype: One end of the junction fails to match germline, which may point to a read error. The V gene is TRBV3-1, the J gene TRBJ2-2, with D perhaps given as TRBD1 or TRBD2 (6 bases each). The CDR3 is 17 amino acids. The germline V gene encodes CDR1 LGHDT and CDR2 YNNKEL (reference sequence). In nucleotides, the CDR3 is TGTGCCAGCAGGCAAGTGGAGGGGGAGGACTCGACCGGGGAGCTGTTTTTT. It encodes CASRQVEGEDSTGELFF. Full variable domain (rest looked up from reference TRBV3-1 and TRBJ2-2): DTAVSQTPKYLVTQMGNDKSIKCEQNLGHDTMYWYKQDSKKFLKIMFSYNNKELIINETVPNRFSPKSPDKAHLNLHINSLELGDSAVYFCASRQVEGEDSTGELFFGEGSRLTVL.

The chain's CDR3 is CASSLVGARTSGYQETQYF. The CDR3 region has the DNA TGTGCCAGCAGCTTAGTGGGGGCGCGGACTAGCGGTTACCAAGAGACCCAGTACTTC. This sequence joins TRBV11-2 and TRBJ2-5; 10 bases fit TRBD2. The CDR3 runs to 19 residues. V trimming: 1 base; J trimming: 0 bases; junction bases outside the gene matches: 11. The germline gives CDR1 SGHAT, CDR2 FQNNGV. Using reference TRBV11-2 and TRBJ2-5 for the parts outside the CDR3, the full variable domain is EAGVAQSPRYKIIEKRQSVAFWCNPISGHATLYWYQQILGQGPKLLIQFQNNGVVDDSQLPKDRFSAERLKGVDSTLKIQPAKLEDSAVYLCASSLVGARTSGYQETQYFGPGTRLLVL.

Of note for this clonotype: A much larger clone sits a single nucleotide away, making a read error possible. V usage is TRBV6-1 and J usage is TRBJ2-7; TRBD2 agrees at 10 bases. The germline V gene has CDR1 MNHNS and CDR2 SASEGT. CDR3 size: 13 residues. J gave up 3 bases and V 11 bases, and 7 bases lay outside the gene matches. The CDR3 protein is CAGHPSGSYEQYF. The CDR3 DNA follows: TGTGCCGGCCATCCTAGCGGGAGCTACGAGCAGTACTTC.